A single sample is the source of the 27 T cell receptor beta chains below, sequenced in a study of T cells after yellow fever vaccination. MiXCR, applied by TCRdb to the 5' RACE reads, yields one record per CDR3 protein. The profile shows over 300,000 distinct CDR3 sequences, over 4% of them singletons. The source material was PBMCs, sampled 5 days after the yellow fever booster vaccination. Source of these receptors: a man aged 18 to 30 who received the YFV17D yellow fever vaccine.

J is TRBJ2-3 and V is TRBV12-3 or TRBV12-4; TRBD2 matches 13 bases. The CDR3 runs 16 residues. Trimming took 6 bases from V and 2 from J; bases not matched to a gene: 5. CDR3 region: CASRMGLAGITDTQYF. CDR3 DNA sequence: TGTGCCAGCAGGATGGGACTAGCGGGAATCACAGATACGCAGTATTTT.

This clonotype turned up a few times. V is TRBV5-5 and J is TRBJ1-6, with D unclear. The ends were cut back, 2 bases at V and 8 bases at J, with 8 bases in the middle. The CDR3 runs to 13 residues. Germline CDR1 reads SGHKS; CDR2 reads YYEKEE (reference sequence). DNA of the CDR3: TGTGCCAGCAGCTTAGGGTTTGATTCACCCCTCCACTTT. Amino acids: CASSLGFDSPLHF.

A few counts support this clonotype. The chain is built from TRBV6-6 and TRBJ1-5, with a weak D call TRBD1 (5 bases). In germline, CDR1 is MNHNY, CDR2 SVGAGI (reference sequence). CDR3 length: 14 amino acids. V was cut by 6 bases and J by 2 bases, with 11 bases left in between. CDR3: CASSRQLRNQPQHF. CDR3 in DNA: TGTGCCAGCAGCAGACAGCTCCGCAATCAGCCCCAGCATTTT.

V is TRBV6-6 and J is TRBJ2-5, with 9 bases that match TRBD2. CDR1 and CDR2 (germline): MNHNY, SVGAGI (reference sequence). This CDR3 spans 16 amino acids. V was pared by 5 bases and J by 4 bases, with 11 bases of the junction left unmatched. The CDR3 loop reads CASSPSYGTSIETQYF. The CDR3 DNA reads as TGTGCCAGCAGTCCCTCGTACGGGACTAGCATAGAGACCCAGTACTTC.

The CDR3 sequence: CASSNSVRSGTQYF. CDR3 nucleotides: TGTGCCAGCAGCAACAGTGTAAGATCGGGGACCCAGTACTTC. This chain links TRBV7-8 with TRBJ2-5; D gene unclear. V lost 5 bases to trimming and J lost 7 bases, with 17 bases between them. Germline V gene data show CDR1 as SGHVS and CDR2 as FQNEAQ. The CDR3 totals 14 residues.

V gene TRBV7-9 combines with J gene TRBJ2-3, with 9 bases fitting TRBD2. J lost 4 bases, V lost 5 bases, and 19 bases had no gene match. This CDR3 has 19 residues. The germline V gene encodes CDR1 SEHNR and CDR2 FQNEAQ (reference sequence). In DNA, the CDR3 is TGTGCCAGCAGCCATCCTTTCGATCGGTTAGCGGGGGTGCCAGATACGCAGTATTTT. This sequence encodes CASSHPFDRLAGVPDTQYF.

This clonotype was found many times. The chain has TRBV7-2 and TRBJ2-7; 8 bases are shared with TRBD1. Germline CDR1 SGHTA, CDR2 FQGNSA. The CDR3 consists of 14 residues. V lost 1 base, J lost 6 bases, and 5 bases stayed unmatched. Here the CDR3 reads CASSLESGGGEQYF. The CDR3 nucleotides read TGTGCCAGCAGCTTAGAGTCAGGGGGCGGCGAGCAGTACTTC.

This clonotype was seen repeatedly, ten times or more. This chain uses TRBV12-3 or TRBV12-4 with TRBJ1-5; D call uncertain. V was cut by 6 bases and J by 7 bases, with 10 bases left in between. The CDR3 spans 12 residues. The CDR3 region is CASSLLGQPQHF. CDR3 bases: TGTGCCAGCAGCTTATTAGGCCAGCCCCAGCATTTT.

V and J are TRBV12-3 or TRBV12-4 and TRBJ2-1; D could derive from TRBD1 or TRBD2 (6 bases each). This CDR3 has 16 residues. Trimming cost V 5 bases and J 6 bases, with 20 bases left between them. CDR3 coding DNA: TGTGCCAGCAGTCCCCGGTCCAGGGGAGGAGGCAATGAGCAGTTCTTC. It is translated as CASSPRSRGGGNEQFF.

This clonotype was detected only a few times. The chain uses TRBV7-2 and TRBJ2-3; D is unresolved. The V and J ends lost 1 base and 5 bases respectively, with 10 bases between them. Germline loops: CDR1 SGHTA, CDR2 FQGNSA. The CDR3 covers 14 residues. CDR3 region: CASSLVAGKDTQYF. Here the CDR3 DNA reads TGTGCCAGCAGCTTAGTTGCAGGAAAAGATACGCAGTATTTT.

Worth noting for this clonotype: The junction differs from germline at one of its ends, possibly a read error. The chain combines TRBV6-2 or TRBV6-3 with TRBJ1-5, with 7 bases that match TRBD1. The V gene's germline CDR1 is MNHEY and CDR2 SVGEGT. The CDR3 covers 15 residues. Here the CDR3 DNA reads TGTGCCAGCACTTACCGGGACAGCCCCAATCAGCCCCAGCATTTT. It is translated as CASTYRDSPNQPQHF.

The chain couples TRBV5-4 to TRBJ2-3, with 7 positions matching TRBD2. The V gene end was trimmed by 0 bases and the J gene end by 2 bases; junction bases not matched to a gene: 3. In germline, CDR1 is SGHNT, CDR2 YYREEE (reference sequence). This CDR3 region has 15 residues. CDR3 sequence: CASSLVTSATDTQYF. In nucleotides, the CDR3 is TGTGCCAGCAGCTTGGTAACTAGCGCCACAGATACGCAGTATTTT.

This clonotype was counted at least ten times. This chain uses TRBV18 with TRBJ2-1; 9 bases line up with TRBD2. J was trimmed by 5 bases and V by 1 base; bases with no gene match: 3. In germline, CDR1 is KGHSH, CDR2 LQKENI. The CDR3 spans 15 residues. CDR3 sequence: CASSPQRGDDNEQFF. The CDR3 coding sequence is TGTGCCAGCTCACCACAGCGGGGGGATGACAATGAGCAGTTCTTC.

The sample holds many counts of this clonotype. The chain carries TRBV5-1 and TRBJ2-1, with D possibly matching TRBD2 (5 bases). V dropped 7 bases and J dropped 6 bases, with 17 bases sitting between them. From germline, CDR1 is SGHRS and CDR2 YFSETQ. The CDR3 runs to 14 residues. CDR3: CASLSSRHPNEQFF. The CDR3 region has the DNA TGCGCCAGCCTATCTAGCAGGCACCCCAATGAGCAGTTCTTC. The entire variable domain, with the rest obtained from reference TRBV5-1 and TRBJ2-1, is as follows: KAGVTQTPRYLIKTRGQQVTLSCSPISGHRSVSWYQQTPGQGLQFLFEYFSETQRNKGNFPGRFSGRQFSNSRSEMNVSTLELGDSALYLCASLSSRHPNEQFFGPGTRLTVL.

This clonotype showed up just a few times. V gene TRBV6-5 combines with J gene TRBJ2-1; D uncertain. The CDR3 runs 13 residues. The germline gives CDR1 MNHEY, CDR2 SVGAGI. Trimming took off 4 bases at V and 2 bases at J, with 6 bases between the two ends. The CDR3, as DNA: TGTGCCAGCAGTTCTCCCACCTACAATGAGCAGTTCTTC. Amino acid sequence: CASSSPTYNEQFF.

This clonotype was observed a few times. V is TRBV24-1 and J is TRBJ1-2, with D unresolved. Per the germline V gene, CDR1 is KGHDR and CDR2 is SFDVKD. V lost 6 bases, J lost 2 bases, and 9 bases lay in between. The CDR3 is 13 residues long. CDR3 amino acids: CATSISRNYGYTF. CDR3 DNA sequence: TGTGCCACCAGTATTTCGAGGAACTATGGCTACACCTTC.

This clonotype was recorded many times. This chain links TRBV11-2 with TRBJ2-7; D possibly corresponds to TRBD2 (5 bases). V was trimmed by 5 bases and J by 1 base, leaving 18 bases between them. The germline gives CDR1 SGHAT, CDR2 FQNNGV. This CDR3 spans 16 amino acids. CDR3 DNA sequence: TGTGCCAGCAGCCTTCTGCGGGCAGGATCATCCTACGAGCAGTACGTC. Its protein product is CASSLLRAGSSYEQYV.

This clonotype was counted only a few times. This chain joins TRBV9 and TRBJ2-3, with D perhaps being TRBD1 or TRBD2 (5 bases each). V was clipped by 2 bases and J by 2 bases, with 12 bases between them. CDR3 length equals 15 residues. From germline, CDR1 is SGDLS and CDR2 YYNGEE. The CDR3 bases are TGTGCCAGCAGCGTGGGGGTACGCCCCACAGATACGCAGTATTTT. Translation gives CASSVGVRPTDTQYF.

This clonotype has a count of ten or more. The chain joins TRBV7-2 to TRBJ2-3; D remains unclear. V was pared by 4 bases and J by 6 bases, with 14 bases between. The CDR3 is made up of 14 amino acids. The germline gives CDR1 SGHTA, CDR2 FQGNSA. In DNA form, the CDR3 reads TGTGCCAGCAGCTCATCACGTGAAGGGGATACGCAGTATTTT. Residues: CASSSSREGDTQYF.

This clonotype was seen at least ten times. J is TRBJ2-2 and V is TRBV20-1; D is unclear. Looked up from germline, CDR1 is DFQATT and CDR2 is SNEGSKA (reference sequence). Trimming shortened V by 3 bases and J by 1 base, and 15 bases separated the two germline ends. This CDR3 is built from 16 residues. Here the CDR3 DNA reads TGCAGTGCTAGGCAGGCCGGTATGATGAACACCGGGGAGCTGTTTTTT. This codes for CSARQAGMMNTGELFF.

At least ten counts were recorded for this clonotype. The CDR3 DNA is TGTGCCAGCAGGTTCCCGAACACCGGGGAGCTGTTTTTT. Translation: CASRFPNTGELFF. The chain combines TRBV7-2 with TRBJ2-2; D is unresolved. Between the trimmed V and J ends, which lost 6 bases and 0 bases, there was a span of 5 bases. The CDR3 covers 13 residues. From germline, CDR1 is SGHTA and CDR2 FQGNSA.

This clonotype has a count of ten or more. This chain uses TRBV7-2 with TRBJ2-3, with 8 nucleotides matching TRBD2. This CDR3 is 15 amino acids long. Per germline, CDR1 SGHTA and CDR2 FQGNSA. V lost 5 bases and J lost 2; bases outside the gene matches: 6. The CDR3 here is CASSPTAGVTDTQYF. DNA for the CDR3: TGTGCCAGCAGCCCCACAGCGGGGGTCACAGATACGCAGTATTTT.

This clonotype was picked up many times. This chain connects TRBV6-2 or TRBV6-3 to TRBJ2-1, with D perhaps TRBD2 (5 bases). The CDR3 totals 14 residues. Deletions cut 3 bases from V and 3 bases from J, with 9 bases between. CDR1 and CDR2 from the germline V gene are MNHEY and SVGEGT. The CDR3: CASSYYGDYNEQFF. The DNA for the CDR3 is TGTGCCAGCAGTTATTACGGGGACTACAATGAGCAGTTCTTC.

The genes are TRBV18 and TRBJ1-1; 7 bases are a match to TRBD1. V shed 4 bases and J 1 base; nucleotides not matched to a gene: 3. The germline V gene has CDR1 KGHSH and CDR2 LQKENI. The CDR3 sequence is 14 residues long. CDR3 DNA: TGTGCCAGCTCACAAGGGGGCTGGAACACTGAAGCTTTCTTT. Encoded protein: CASSQGGWNTEAFF.

The sample holds a few counts of this clonotype. This rearrangement joins TRBV20-1 to TRBJ2-1; TRBD2 aligns across 8 bases. Trimming cost V 3 bases and J 8 bases; bases outside gene matches: 9. The CDR3 consists of 14 residues. Germline values: CDR1 DFQATT, CDR2 SNEGSKA (reference sequence). CDR3 nucleotide sequence: TGCAGTGCTAGTACGGGGGGGCTTGACTATGAGCAGTTCTTC. It specifies CSASTGGLDYEQFF.

This clonotype was picked up a small number of times. The genes are TRBV15 and TRBJ2-2; 9 bases map to TRBD1. CDR1 and CDR2 from the germline V gene are LNHNV and YYDKDF (reference sequence). The ends lost 4 bases at V and 6 bases at J; junction bases unmatched: 15. This CDR3 spans 18 amino acids. DNA for the CDR3: TGTGCCACCAGCATGAACCCAAGGACAGGGGCGACGGCCGGGGAGCTGTTTTTT. Translation gives CATSMNPRTGATAGELFF. Looking up the rest from reference TRBV15 and TRBJ2-2 gives the full variable domain: DAMVIQNPRYQVTQFGKPVTLSCSQTLNHNVMYWYQQKSSQAPKLLFHYYDKDFNNEADTPDNFQSRRPNTSFCFLDIRSPGLGDTAMYLCATSMNPRTGATAGELFFGEGSRLTVL.

Comment on this clonotype: One end of the junction fails to match germline, which may point to a read error. The rearrangement uses TRBV7-3 and TRBJ2-1; D not certain. This CDR3 spans 11 amino acids. CDR1 SGHTA and CDR2 FQGTGA come from the germline V gene. CDR3 protein: CASSLNLNEQF. The CDR3, as DNA: TGTGCCAGCAGCTTAAACCTAAATGAGCAGTTC.